These 29 T cell receptor beta chains were all obtained from the same sample, sequenced in a study of Tregs in tolerant kidney transplant recipients (dated by TCRdb to the late 2010s). The method was the immunoSEQ multiplex PCR assay. TCRdb re-hosts the immuneACCESS table, in-frame sequences only. Its copies lack some clones; in the studies checked, an unresolved V gene accounts for under half of them, and the cause for the rest is not known. Counted in this sample were under 90,000 clones; more than 85% of them appeared once. Together, the top ten hold 1.5% to 2% of the sample. The transplants used related donors along with nonmyeloablative bone marrow transplantation, and in the human trials mixed chimerism was transient. Sequenced here: CD4+ T cells from blood (PBMCs), sampled 24 months after the transplant. The receptor set was obtained from a human patient who received a combined kidney and bone marrow transplant. Some T cells may be donor cells from the graft after a transplant.

This rearrangement joins TRBV25-1 to TRBJ2-1; D uncertain. The length of the CDR3 is 16 residues. Germline V gene lookup returns CDR1 MGHDK and CDR2 SYGVNS. Trimming shortened V by 6 bases and J by 8 bases, and 23 bases separated the two germline ends. This CDR3 reads CASRASTSLLVYEQFF. In DNA, the CDR3 is TGTGCCAGCAGAGCCTCTACTTCGTTGCTGGTCTATGAGCAGTTCTTC. The full variable domain, rest sourced from reference TRBV25-1 and TRBJ2-1, is EADIYQTPRYLVIGTGKKITLECSQTMGHDKMYWYQQDPGMELHLIHYSYGVNSTEKGDLSSESTVSRIRTEHFPLTLESARPSHTSQYLCASRASTSLLVYEQFFGPGTRLTVL.

The chain has TRBV5-1 and TRBJ2-1; 7 positions agree with TRBD1. The V segment lost 0 bases and the J segment 10 bases; nucleotides outside the gene matches: 7. The germline V gene has CDR1 SGHRS and CDR2 YFSETQ. This CDR3 contains 14 residues. The CDR3 nucleotides are TGCGCCAGCAGCTTGGACAGGGGTGCAAGCGAGCAGTTCTTC. This translates into CASSLDRGASEQFF.

This chain links TRBV7-9 with TRBJ2-1, with 8 nucleotides matching TRBD1. CDR1 SEHNR and CDR2 FQNEAQ come from the germline V gene (reference sequence). The CDR3 runs 18 residues. V lost 5 bases and J lost 3; bases outside the gene matches: 15. CDR3: CASSPLVGQGFVYNEQFF. CDR3 sequence (DNA): TGTGCCAGCAGCCCACTAGTCGGACAGGGTTTTGTCTACAATGAGCAGTTCTTC. The full variable domain, in which reference TRBV7-9 and TRBJ2-1 provide the parts outside the CDR3, is DTGVSQNPRHKITKRGQNVTFRCDPISEHNRLYWYRQTLGQGPEFLTYFQNEAQLEKSRLLSDRFSAERPKGSFSTLEIQRTEQGDSAMYLCASSPLVGQGFVYNEQFFGPGTRLTVL.

CDR3 nucleotide sequence: TGTGCCAGCAGCTTGGTGGATAAGCGGGCTTTCTTT. Protein: CASSLVDKRAFF. This rearrangement joins TRBV5-5 to TRBJ1-1; D is uncertain. The CDR3 length is 12 residues. Per germline, CDR1 SGHKS and CDR2 YYEKEE (reference sequence). The germline V and J ends were trimmed by 0 bases and 11 bases, with 11 bases remaining between them.

V usage is TRBV18 and J usage is TRBJ2-7; D may be TRBD1 (6 bases). Trimming removed 1 base at V and 0 bases at J, with 10 bases between. The CDR3 totals 15 residues. The germline V gene has CDR1 KGHSH and CDR2 LQKENI. The CDR3 DNA is TGTGCCAGCTCACCACGTGGGGACATCTCCTACGAGCAGTACTTC. Residues: CASSPRGDISYEQYF.

This sequence joins TRBV5-6 and TRBJ1-1; the D is unclear. CDR1 and CDR2 from the germline V gene are SGHDT and YYEEEE. The V end lost 4 bases, the J end lost 2 bases, and 12 bases lay between the germline ends. This CDR3 contains 14 residues. The CDR3 reads CASSETLGNTEAFF. The CDR3, as DNA: TGTGCCAGCAGCGAAACCCTAGGCAACACTGAAGCTTTCTTT.

The rearrangement joins TRBV5-1 to TRBJ2-5; TRBD2 aligns across 8 bases. The CDR3 spans 16 residues. V shed 2 bases and J 0 bases; nucleotides not matched to a gene: 6. Germline values: CDR1 SGHRS, CDR2 YFSETQ. The CDR3 nucleotides read TGCGCCAGCAGCTTTGGGAGCGGGAGAAACCAAGAGACCCAGTACTTC. It encodes CASSFGSGRNQETQYF.

V usage is TRBV29-1 and J usage is TRBJ2-1; TRBD1 matches 9 bases. Germline CDR1 is SQVTM and CDR2 is ANQGSEA. The CDR3 totals 14 residues. Trimming removed 7 bases from V and 4 bases from J; junction bases left unmatched: 8. The CDR3 loop is CSARGTGTYNEQFF. The CDR3 region has the DNA TGCAGCGCAAGGGGGACAGGGACTTACAATGAGCAGTTCTTC.

The V call is TRBV19, the J call TRBJ1-4; 8 bases map to TRBD1. Trimming at V came to 7 bases and at J to 0 bases, leaving 10 bases not matched to a gene. In germline, CDR1 is LNHDA, CDR2 SQIVND (reference sequence). The CDR3 covers 17 residues. The CDR3 region has the DNA TGTGCCAGTACCGACAGGGGAGGTTATGCAACTAATGAAAAACTGTTTTTT. Translated, it gives CASTDRGGYATNEKLFF.

V usage is TRBV5-8 and J usage is TRBJ2-1; D is perhaps TRBD2 (6 bases). The CDR3 runs 11 residues. Trimming took off 4 bases at V and 15 bases at J, with 14 bases between the two ends. Per germline, CDR1 SGHTS and CDR2 YDEGEE. CDR3 amino acids: CASSRLVRLFF. The CDR3 nucleotides read TGTGCCAGCAGCCGACTAGTGCGATTGTTCTTC.

The chain uses TRBV6-5 and TRBJ1-6; D gene uncertain. The germline CDR1 and CDR2 sequences are MNHEY and SVGAGI. Between the trimmed V and J ends, which lost 0 bases and 3 bases, there was a span of 9 bases. This CDR3 region has 16 residues. CDR3 sequence (DNA): TGTGCCAGCAGTTACTCCGCAGGAAACTATAATTCACCCCTCCACTTT. Translating gives CASSYSAGNYNSPLHF.

The chain carries TRBV6-1 and TRBJ2-7; the D gene is possibly TRBD1 (6 bases). V lost 6 bases, J lost 3 bases, and 6 bases lay in between. CDR1 MNHNS and CDR2 SASEGT come from the germline V gene. The CDR3 contains 11 residues. The CDR3 sequence: CASRQGYEQYF. CDR3 in DNA: TGTGCCAGCAGACAGGGCTACGAGCAGTACTTC.

The chain couples TRBV21-1 to TRBJ1-4; TRBD1, the table's D call, lacks a check against the DNA. TRBV21-1 is labeled a pseudogene. The length of the CDR3 is 15 residues. CDR3 sequence: CASSKVRGTNEKLFF. Here the CDR3 DNA reads TGTGCCAGCAGCAAAGTCAGGGGAACTAATGAAAAACTGTTTTTT.

The CDR3 bases are TGCGCCAGCAGCCAAACCGGCTATGGCTACACCTTC. Amino acids: CASSQTGYGYTF. The genes are TRBV4-1 and TRBJ1-2, with D unresolved. V lost 2 bases and J lost 4, with 5 bases in between. The germline V gene encodes CDR1 MGHRA and CDR2 YSYEKL. The CDR3 is made up of 12 amino acids.

The CDR3 loop reads CASSFELAGAYEQYF. For the CDR3, the DNA is TGCGCCAGCAGCTTTGAGCTAGCGGGCGCCTACGAGCAGTACTTC. The rearrangement joins TRBV5-1 to TRBJ2-7; TRBD2 agrees at 8 bases. V gave up 2 bases and J gave up 2 bases; unmatched junction bases: 6. Germline V gene sequence: CDR1 SGHRS, CDR2 YFSETQ. The CDR3 totals 15 residues. Full variable domain (missing parts from reference TRBV5-1 and TRBJ2-7): KAGVTQTPRYLIKTRGQQVTLSCSPISGHRSVSWYQQTPGQGLQFLFEYFSETQRNKGNFPGRFSGRQFSNSRSEMNVSTLELGDSALYLCASSFELAGAYEQYFGPGTRLTVT.

The chain couples TRBV9 to TRBJ2-1, with TRBD2 identical over 11 bases. The germline gives CDR1 SGDLS, CDR2 YYNGEE. This CDR3 region has 15 residues. After removal of 5 bases from V and 4 bases from J, the junction contained 5 bases not matched to a gene. CDR3 coding DNA: TGTGCCAGCAGTTCCCTAGCGGGGGGATACAATGAGCAGTTCTTC. This sequence encodes CASSSLAGGYNEQFF. Full variable domain (missing parts from reference TRBV9 and TRBJ2-1): DSGVTQTPKHLITATGQRVTLRCSPRSGDLSVYWYQQSLDQGLQFLIQYYNGEERAKGNILERFSAQQFPDLHSELNLSSLELGDSALYFCASSSLAGGYNEQFFGPGTRLTVL.

The table lists this clone with a count of one. The chain combines TRBV9 with TRBJ1-5, with D perhaps matching TRBD1 (5 bases). From germline, CDR1 is SGDLS and CDR2 YYNGEE. Deletions cut 6 bases from V and 4 bases from J, with 17 bases between. The length of the CDR3 is 15 residues. The DNA of the CDR3 is TGTGCCAGCACCCGGGGAGGGGAGCGGAATCAGCCCCAGCATTTT. Its translation is CASTRGGERNQPQHF.

This clone was seen just once. The chain combines TRBV7-6 with TRBJ2-5, with TRBD2 matching over 12 bases. V trimming: 5 bases; J trimming: 1 base; junction bases outside the gene matches: 5. Germline V CDR1 and CDR2: SGHVS, FNYEAQ. The CDR3 contains 16 residues. CDR3 DNA sequence: TGTGCCAGCAGCAAAGGACTAGCGGGGTCCCAAGAGACCCAGTACTTC. Its translation is CASSKGLAGSQETQYF.

V is TRBV19 and J is TRBJ2-1, with 10 bases fitting TRBD2. The V gene's germline CDR1 is LNHDA and CDR2 SQIVND (reference sequence). The J segment lost 6 bases and the V segment lost 2 bases, leaving 10 bases of the junction unmatched. The CDR3 runs to 17 residues. As DNA, the CDR3 is TGTGCCAGTAGTATAACCCCCCCTAGCGGGAGTCGCAATGAGCAGTTCTTC. This gives the protein CASSITPPSGSRNEQFF.

The chain is built from TRBV7-9 and TRBJ2-2; 9 bases align to TRBD1. This CDR3 has 13 amino acids. Germline V gene lookup returns CDR1 SEHNR and CDR2 FQNEAQ (reference sequence). V dropped 4 bases and J dropped 8; count of bases not matched to a gene: 2. The CDR3 coding sequence is TGTGCCAGCAGCTCGGACAGGGGTGGGGAGCTGTTTTTT. It specifies CASSSDRGGELFF.

This clone was seen a single time. The V and J genes are TRBV11-2 and TRBJ2-2; 10 nucleotides match TRBD1. The CDR3 has 15 residues. The V and J ends lost 5 bases and 6 bases, in that order; junction bases with no gene match: 6. CDR1 is SGHAT and CDR2 is FQNNGV in the germline V gene. For the CDR3, the DNA is TGTGCCAGCAGCCAAGGACAGGGGGACTCCGGGGAGCTGTTTTTT. It specifies CASSQGQGDSGELFF.

There are a few counts of this clone. The V gene is TRBV18, the J gene TRBJ1-5; the D is unclear. The germline V gene encodes CDR1 KGHSH and CDR2 LQKENI. V dropped 5 bases and J dropped 9 bases, with 14 bases sitting between them. The length of the CDR3 is 13 residues. The CDR3 DNA follows: TGTGCCAGCTCAACCGGGAGGGAAGCGCCCCAGCATTTT. Translation: CASSTGREAPQHF.

V gene TRBV7-2 combines with J gene TRBJ1-2, with D possibly TRBD1 on 6 matching bases. Germline-derived CDR1 and CDR2 are SGHTA and FQGNSA. Between the trimmed V and J ends, which lost 1 base and 0 bases, there was a span of 12 bases. This CDR3 region has 16 residues. In DNA, the CDR3 is TGTGCCAGCAGCTTAGTTCGACAGGCAACTAACTATGGCTACACCTTC. The encoded protein is CASSLVRQATNYGYTF.

The count of this clone is one. The rearrangement joins TRBV14 to TRBJ2-1; the match to TRBD1 covers 11 bases. With V trimmed by 4 bases and J by 8 bases, 7 bases remained unmatched. CDR1 and CDR2 (germline): SGHDN, FVKESK. This CDR3 has 15 amino acids. CDR3 nucleotide sequence: TGTGCCAGCAGCCGAGGGACAGGGGGTGCGTATGAGCAGTTCTTC. This codes for CASSRGTGGAYEQFF.

The chain carries TRBV2 and TRBJ2-5; 9 bases align to TRBD2. The ends lost 3 bases at V and 0 bases at J; junction bases unmatched: 8. The CDR3 is 17 residues long. Germline values: CDR1 SNHLY, CDR2 FYNNEI. The CDR3 protein is CASSDALTSGNQETQYF. The CDR3 nucleotides are TGTGCCAGCAGTGATGCCTTGACTAGCGGAAACCAAGAGACCCAGTACTTC.

The chain joins TRBV7-2 to TRBJ1-5; no clear D. From germline, CDR1 is SGHTA and CDR2 FQGNSA. Trimming left V 5 bases short and J 8 bases short, with 19 bases between. The CDR3 contains 15 residues. The DNA for the CDR3 is TGTGCCAGCAGCGAGAGGGTGGGTGGATTGAAGCCCCAGCATTTT. This encodes CASSERVGGLKPQHF.

The chain carries TRBV4-2 and TRBJ2-3; TRBD2 agrees at 11 bases. The ends lost 4 bases at V and 4 bases at J; junction bases unmatched: 16. The germline CDR1 and CDR2 sequences are LGHNA and YNFKEQ. CDR3 size: 19 residues. CDR3 residues: CASSRRFLAGGGNSDTQYF. The CDR3 bases are TGTGCCAGCAGCCGACGCTTTCTAGCGGGAGGAGGTAATTCAGATACGCAGTATTTT.

This clone was counted only a few times. As DNA, the CDR3 is TGTGCCATCAGTGTAGGAGGGATCTCCTACGAGCAGTACTTC. It codes for CAISVGGISYEQYF. This chain joins TRBV10-3 and TRBJ2-7; perhaps TRBD2 as D (6 bases). The CDR3 has 14 amino acids. Trimming shortened V by 4 bases and J by 0 bases, and 10 bases separated the two germline ends. Germline V gives CDR1 ENHRY, CDR2 SYGVKD.

This chain joins TRBV7-8 and TRBJ2-7, with 7 positions matching TRBD1. V trimming: 7 bases; J trimming: 6 bases; junction bases outside the gene matches: 9. Looked up from germline, CDR1 is SGHVS and CDR2 is FQNEAQ. The CDR3 totals 13 residues. The CDR3 nucleotides are TGTGCCAGCAACCGGGACAGTACTTCCGAGCAGTACTTC. Translation: CASNRDSTSEQYF.